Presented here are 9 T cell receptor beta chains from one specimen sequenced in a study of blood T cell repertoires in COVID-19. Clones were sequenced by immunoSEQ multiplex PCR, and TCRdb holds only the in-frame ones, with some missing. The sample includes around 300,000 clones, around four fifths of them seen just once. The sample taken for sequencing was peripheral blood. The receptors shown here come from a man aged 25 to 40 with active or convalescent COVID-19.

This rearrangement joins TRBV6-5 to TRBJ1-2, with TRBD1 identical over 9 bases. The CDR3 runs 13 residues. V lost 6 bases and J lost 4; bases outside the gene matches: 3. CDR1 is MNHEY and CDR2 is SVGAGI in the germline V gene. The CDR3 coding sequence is TGTGCCAGCAGAAGGGACAGGGCCTATGGCTACACCTTC. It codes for CASRRDRAYGYTF.

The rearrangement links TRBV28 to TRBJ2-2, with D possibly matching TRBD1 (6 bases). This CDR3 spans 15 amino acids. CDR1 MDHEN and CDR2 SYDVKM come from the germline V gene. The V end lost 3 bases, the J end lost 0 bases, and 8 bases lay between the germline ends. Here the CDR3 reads CASSFRTANTGELFF. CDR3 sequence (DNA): TGTGCCAGCAGTTTTAGGACAGCGAACACCGGGGAGCTGTTTTTT.

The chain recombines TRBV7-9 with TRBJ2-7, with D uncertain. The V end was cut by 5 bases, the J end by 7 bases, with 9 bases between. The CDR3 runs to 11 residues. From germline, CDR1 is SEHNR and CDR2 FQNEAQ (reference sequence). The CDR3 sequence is CASSPGIEQYF. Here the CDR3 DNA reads TGTGCCAGCAGCCCCGGTATAGAGCAGTACTTC.

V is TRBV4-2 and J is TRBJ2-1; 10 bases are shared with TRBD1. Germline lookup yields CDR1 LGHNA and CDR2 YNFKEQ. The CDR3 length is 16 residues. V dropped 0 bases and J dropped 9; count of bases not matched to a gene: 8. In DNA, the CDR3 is TGTGCCAGCAGCCAAGATCCGACAGGGGGCTCTGGTGAGCAGTTCTTC. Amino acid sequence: CASSQDPTGGSGEQFF.

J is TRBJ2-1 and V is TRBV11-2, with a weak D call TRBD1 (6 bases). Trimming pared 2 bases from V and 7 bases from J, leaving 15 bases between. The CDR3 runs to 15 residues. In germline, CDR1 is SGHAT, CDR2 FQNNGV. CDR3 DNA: TGTGCCAGCAGCTTATGGGCAGGGGAAACGAATGAGCAGTTCTTC. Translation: CASSLWAGETNEQFF.

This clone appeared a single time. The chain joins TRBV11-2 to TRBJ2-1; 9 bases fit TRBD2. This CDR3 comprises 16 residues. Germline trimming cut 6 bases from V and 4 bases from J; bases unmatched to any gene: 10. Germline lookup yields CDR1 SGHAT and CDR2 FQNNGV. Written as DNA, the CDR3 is TGTGCCAGCAGTCACCCGGCTAGCGGGAATTACAATGAGCAGTTCTTC. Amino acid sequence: CASSHPASGNYNEQFF.

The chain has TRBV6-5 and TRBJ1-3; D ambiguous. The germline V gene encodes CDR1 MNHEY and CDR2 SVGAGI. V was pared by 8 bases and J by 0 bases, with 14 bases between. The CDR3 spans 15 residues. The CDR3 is CASEPLVISGNTIYF. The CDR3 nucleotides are TGTGCCAGCGAGCCCCTAGTGATCTCTGGAAACACCATATATTTT.

In DNA, the CDR3 is TGTGCCAGCAGCTCCCGCCGACTGCTAGCCAAAAACATTCAGTACTTC. This codes for CASSSRRLLAKNIQYF. This rearrangement joins TRBV11-3 to TRBJ2-4; D unresolved. The CDR3 runs 16 residues. Trimming shortened V by 4 bases and J by 0 bases, and 13 bases separated the two germline ends. Looked up from germline, CDR1 is SGHNT and CDR2 is YENEEA.

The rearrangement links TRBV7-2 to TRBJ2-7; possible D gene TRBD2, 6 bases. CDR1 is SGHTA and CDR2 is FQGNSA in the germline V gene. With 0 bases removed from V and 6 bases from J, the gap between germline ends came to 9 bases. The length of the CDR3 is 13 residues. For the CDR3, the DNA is TGTGCCAGCAGCTTAGCGCTGCGGGGCGAGCAGTACTTC. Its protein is CASSLALRGEQYF.